These 27 T cell receptor beta chains were sequenced from one sample in a study of early T cells in non-severe SARS-CoV-2 infection (dated by TCRdb to 2020 to 2022). Preparation of the library involved 5' RACE. Sequencing used a NextSeq 500. In TCRdb, the public reads were trimmed at Q25 with fastp and aligned with MiXCR, with productive beta chains retained. Merged by CDR3 protein, the rows form single entries marked with the most common genes and DNA. Here the sample has under 60,000 distinct CDR3 sequences; under 11% occur a single time. 4.5% to 5.5% of the sample belongs to the ten largest clones. Input material: whole blood. These receptors were taken from an adult who was a healthcare worker with PCR-confirmed SARS-CoV-2 infection or an uninfected control (not recorded which).

This chain links TRBV27 with TRBJ2-3; D call uncertain. This CDR3 is 15 amino acids long. CDR1 is MNHEY and CDR2 is SMNVEV in the germline V gene (reference sequence). Deletions cut 1 base from V and 0 bases from J, with 8 bases between. CDR3 region: CASSLFGISTDTQYF. Written as DNA, the CDR3 is TGTGCCAGCAGTTTATTCGGAATAAGCACAGATACGCAGTATTTT.

There are a few counts of this clonotype. The CDR3 nucleotides are TGTGCCAGCAGCCAACGGGCCTCACGGGAGCAGTTCTTC. Its protein product is CASSQRASREQFF. This chain connects TRBV14 to TRBJ2-1, with D uncertain. CDR1 and CDR2 (germline): SGHDN, FVKESK. This CDR3 has 13 residues. Trimming shortened V by 2 bases and J by 10 bases, and 12 bases separated the two germline ends.

This chain links TRBV5-1 with TRBJ1-3; 7 bases agree with TRBD1. There are 15 residues in the CDR3. CDR1 is SGHRS and CDR2 is YFSETQ in the germline V gene. J was trimmed by 0 bases and V by 0 bases; bases with no gene match: 0. The CDR3 sequence: CASSLGDSSGNTIYF. The CDR3 bases are TGCGCCAGCAGCTTGGGGGACAGCTCTGGAAACACCATATATTTT.

The CDR3 spells CSAAGANVLTF. CDR3 nucleotides: TGCAGTGCTGCTGGGGCCAACGTCCTGACTTTC. The rearrangement links TRBV20-1 to TRBJ2-6; D not certain. The CDR3 is 11 residues long. V was shortened by 5 bases and J by 2 bases, with 1 base between the two germline ends. Germline lookup yields CDR1 DFQATT and CDR2 SNEGSKA (reference sequence).

The chain recombines TRBV20-1 with TRBJ1-1; 10 positions agree with TRBD1. Losses at the gene ends were 3 bases for V and 4 bases for J; bases not matched to a gene: 11. CDR1 is DFQATT and CDR2 is SNEGSKA in the germline V gene (reference sequence). The CDR3 extends over 16 amino acids. Written as DNA, the CDR3 is TGCAGTGCTAGGAAAACTCAGACAGGGGGCGGCACTGAAGCTTTCTTT. It translates to CSARKTQTGGGTEAFF.

This clonotype has a handful of counts. The V call is TRBV29-1, the J call TRBJ2-3; D gene ambiguous. The germline V and J ends were trimmed by 4 bases and 3 bases, with 11 bases remaining between them. Germline CDR1 SQVTM, CDR2 ANQGSEA. The CDR3 is 13 residues long. CDR3 amino acids: CSVVEIVTDTQYF. The DNA of the CDR3 is TGCAGCGTTGTAGAGATTGTTACAGATACGCAGTATTTT.

This clonotype was seen at least ten times. The chain employs TRBV6-1 and TRBJ2-1; D might be TRBD1 (5 bases). CDR1 MNHNS and CDR2 SASEGT come from the germline V gene. The CDR3 contains 13 residues. Trimming stripped 7 bases from V and 8 bases from J, with 15 bases between. For the CDR3, the DNA is TGTGCCAGCACCTCGCGTGGGGCATATGAGCAGTTCTTC. Amino acids: CASTSRGAYEQFF.

There are a few counts of this clonotype. V and J are TRBV5-1 and TRBJ2-1; tentative D call: TRBD2 (5 bases). This CDR3 spans 16 amino acids. CDR1 is SGHRS, CDR2 YFSETQ, per germline. The V and J ends lost 2 bases and 2 bases respectively, with 14 bases between them. This CDR3 is CASSLRPGTTYNEQFF. CDR3 DNA sequence: TGCGCCAGCAGCTTAAGGCCGGGAACTACCTACAATGAGCAGTTCTTC.

The genes are TRBV12-3 or TRBV12-4 and TRBJ2-7; D call uncertain. V lost 6 bases, J lost 7 bases, and 19 bases lay in between. CDR3 length equals 14 residues. CDR3 sequence: CASRGVSGLEEQYF. Written as DNA, the CDR3 is TGTGCCAGCAGGGGCGTTTCGGGCCTTGAGGAGCAGTACTTC.

A few counts support this clonotype. This sequence joins TRBV6-1 and TRBJ1-2; 7 nucleotides match TRBD1. The J segment lost 8 bases and the V segment lost 5 bases, leaving 11 bases of the junction unmatched. Per the germline V gene, CDR1 is MNHNS and CDR2 is SASEGT. The CDR3 spans 14 residues. The CDR3 reads CASSTGVVASGYTF. Written as DNA, the CDR3 is TGTGCCAGCAGTACAGGGGTTGTTGCGTCGGGCTACACCTTC.

This clonotype was picked up many times. The chain recombines TRBV7-2 with TRBJ2-1; D gene ambiguous. CDR3 size: 16 residues. Germline loops: CDR1 SGHTA, CDR2 FQGNSA. Deletions cut 3 bases from V and 1 base from J, with 13 bases between. The CDR3, as DNA: TGTGCCAGCAGCTTGAGTGCGGCAGCGTCCTACAATGAGCAGTTCTTC. It yields the protein CASSLSAAASYNEQFF.

The rearrangement links TRBV29-1 to TRBJ1-5; D is ambiguous. V was shortened by 7 bases and J by 5 bases, with 9 bases between the two germline ends. The V gene's germline CDR1 is SQVTM and CDR2 ANQGSEA. The CDR3 spans 11 residues. The CDR3 region is CSAGDDQPQHF. CDR3 sequence (DNA): TGCAGCGCCGGTGATGATCAGCCCCAGCATTTT.

This clonotype was counted at least ten times. This sequence joins TRBV6-2 or TRBV6-3 and TRBJ2-1, with D tentatively TRBD1 or TRBD2 (6 bases each). V lost 8 bases and J lost 6, with 14 bases in between. Germline V gene lookup returns CDR1 MNHEY and CDR2 SVGEGT. The CDR3 is 13 amino acids. CDR3 bases: TGTGCCAGCGAGAAAGGGGGGTCCAATGAGCAGTTCTTC. It encodes CASEKGGSNEQFF.

This rearrangement joins TRBV27 to TRBJ1-3, with 9 positions matching TRBD1. Trimming took 3 bases from V and 2 from J; bases not matched to a gene: 11. The CDR3 runs to 18 residues. Germline CDR1 and CDR2: MNHEY and SMNVEV (reference sequence). The CDR3: CASSFSGPNRGPGNTIYF. The CDR3 coding sequence is TGTGCCAGCAGTTTCAGTGGGCCGAACAGGGGGCCTGGAAACACCATATATTTT.

Remarks on this clonotype: A junction end diverges from the germline sequence, so it may reflect a read error. The chain employs TRBV5-1 and TRBJ2-5; D is unresolved. This CDR3 comprises 15 residues. Germline V gene lookup returns CDR1 SGHRS and CDR2 YFSETQ. The CDR3 region is CASSLIKDRQGTQYF. Written as DNA, the CDR3 is TGCGCCAGCAGCTTGATCAAGGACCGTCAAGGGACCCAGTACTTC.

In the case of this clonotype: An end of the junction differs from the germline gene, which may be a read error. The V and J genes are TRBV7-9 and TRBJ1-4, with 8 bases identical to TRBD1. Per the germline V gene, CDR1 is SEHNR and CDR2 is FQNEAQ (reference sequence). The CDR3 totals 11 residues. The DNA for the CDR3 is TGTGCCAGCAGCATGGACAGGGACCGCTCATTT. The encoded protein is CASSMDRDRSF.

The V gene is TRBV7-8, the J gene TRBJ2-5; TRBD1 aligns across 9 bases. V shed 1 base and J 5 bases; nucleotides not matched to a gene: 8. Germline-derived CDR1 and CDR2 are SGHVS and FQNEAQ. This CDR3 has 16 amino acids. The CDR3 protein is CASSLGNRGRRETQYF. The CDR3 region has the DNA TGTGCCAGCAGCTTAGGAAACAGGGGGCGGAGGGAGACCCAGTACTTC.

The chain recombines TRBV7-6 with TRBJ2-7; possible D gene TRBD2, 5 bases. With 5 bases removed from V and 6 bases from J, the gap between germline ends came to 20 bases. The CDR3 length is 15 residues. CDR1 and CDR2 from the germline V gene are SGHVS and FNYEAQ. The CDR3: CASSPWAGRATEQYF. CDR3 coding DNA: TGTGCCAGCAGCCCTTGGGCCGGGCGGGCAACCGAGCAGTACTTC.

This clonotype was found many times. V is TRBV4-1 and J is TRBJ2-3, with D possibly matching TRBD2 (5 bases). Germline V gene data show CDR1 as MGHRA and CDR2 as YSYEKL. This CDR3 has 15 amino acids. Trimming took off 4 bases at V and 5 bases at J, with 16 bases between the two ends. CDR3 residues: CASSPEWGVGDTQYF. As DNA, the CDR3 is TGCGCCAGCAGCCCAGAGTGGGGAGTAGGAGATACGCAGTATTTT.

This clonotype was found many times. This sequence joins TRBV7-7 and TRBJ2-7; D unresolved. This CDR3 spans 13 amino acids. The ends were cut back, 0 bases at V and 4 bases at J, with 7 bases in the middle. CDR1 and CDR2 from the germline V gene are SSHAT and FNYEAQ (reference sequence). CDR3 coding DNA: TGTGCCAGCAGCTTAGCGCTGGGTTACGAGCAGTACTTC. It translates to CASSLALGYEQYF.

CDR3 nucleotides: TGTGCCAGCTCACCATGGCCGAGACAGAAGTCCTATAATTCACCCCTCCACTTT. Translated, it gives CASSPWPRQKSYNSPLHF. This chain uses TRBV18 with TRBJ1-6, with D perhaps matching TRBD1 (5 bases). Trimming took off 2 bases at V and 1 base at J, with 15 bases between the two ends. The CDR3 has 18 amino acids. Looked up from germline, CDR1 is KGHSH and CDR2 is LQKENI.

Here the CDR3 reads CASSQGAGNIQYF. The DNA of the CDR3 is TGTGCCAGCTCCCAGGGGGCAGGGAACATTCAGTACTTC. The chain combines TRBV6-5 with TRBJ2-4; 8 bases fit TRBD1. Unmatched junction bases numbered 7, after V lost 8 bases and J lost 7 bases. The CDR3 consists of 13 residues. The germline V gene has CDR1 MNHEY and CDR2 SVGAGI.

There are many counts of this clonotype. The chain is built from TRBV12-3 or TRBV12-4 and TRBJ2-7; 7 nucleotides align to TRBD1. The trim removed 4 bases at V and 0 bases at J, leaving 9 bases unmatched. There are 16 residues in the CDR3. CDR3 sequence: CASSSSQGQPSYEQYF. Here the CDR3 DNA reads TGTGCCAGCAGTTCGTCACAGGGGCAACCCTCCTACGAGCAGTACTTC.

A few counts support this clonotype. The genes are TRBV9 and TRBJ2-3; tentatively, D is TRBD2 (6 bases). The CDR3 has 15 amino acids. Trimming shortened V by 2 bases and J by 5 bases, and 15 bases separated the two germline ends. Germline CDR1 SGDLS, CDR2 YYNGEE. DNA of the CDR3: TGTGCCAGCAGCGTGACGAGGGAGGTGGGAGATACGCAGTATTTT. Translation: CASSVTREVGDTQYF.

On this clonotype itself: A read error may be the cause here, since a much bigger clone is one base away. The CDR3 carries no conserved terminal phenylalanine or tryptophan, so it likely arises from a read error. This chain's CDR3 is CSVTRGLADTQYL. For the CDR3, the DNA is TGCAGCGTTACTCGGGGGTTGGCAGATACGCAGTATTTA. The chain uses TRBV29-1 and TRBJ2-3; D may be TRBD2 (6 bases). The CDR3 is made up of 13 amino acids. CDR1 and CDR2 (germline): SQVTM, ANQGSEA. V shed 5 bases and J shed 4 bases, with 13 bases lying between them.

This clonotype was recorded a few times. The chain recombines TRBV29-1 with TRBJ2-6; unclear D gene. The CDR3 sequence is 14 residues long. Germline CDR1 SQVTM, CDR2 ANQGSEA. The V end was cut by 2 bases, the J end by 0 bases, with 5 bases between. CDR3 nucleotide sequence: TGCAGCGTTGAATCCAGCTCTGGGGCCAACGTCCTGACTTTC. It codes for CSVESSSGANVLTF.

This clonotype turned up a few times. The chain recombines TRBV29-1 with TRBJ2-2; possibly TRBD2 for D (6 bases). Germline loops: CDR1 SQVTM, CDR2 ANQGSEA. Trimming removed 4 bases at V and 8 bases at J, with 11 bases between. The CDR3 covers 12 residues. Here the CDR3 reads CSVGGSGGELFF. The CDR3 nucleotides read TGCAGCGTTGGCGGTAGCGGAGGGGAGCTGTTTTTT.